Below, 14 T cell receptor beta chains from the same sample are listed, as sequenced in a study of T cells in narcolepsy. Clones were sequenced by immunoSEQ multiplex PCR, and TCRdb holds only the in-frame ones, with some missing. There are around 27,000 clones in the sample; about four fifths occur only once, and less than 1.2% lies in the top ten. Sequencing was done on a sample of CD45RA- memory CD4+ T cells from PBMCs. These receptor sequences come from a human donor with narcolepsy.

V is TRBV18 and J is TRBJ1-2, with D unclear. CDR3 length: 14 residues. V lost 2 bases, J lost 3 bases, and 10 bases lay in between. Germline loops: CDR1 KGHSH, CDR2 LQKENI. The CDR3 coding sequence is TGTGCCAGCTCACCAGACACAAACGACTATGGCTACACCTTC. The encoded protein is CASSPDTNDYGYTF.

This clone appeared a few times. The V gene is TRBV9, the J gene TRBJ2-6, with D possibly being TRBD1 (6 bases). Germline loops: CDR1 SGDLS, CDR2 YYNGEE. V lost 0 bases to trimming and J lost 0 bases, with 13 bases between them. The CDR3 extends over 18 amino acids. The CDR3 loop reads CASSVGEGESSGANVLTF. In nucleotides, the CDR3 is TGTGCCAGCAGCGTAGGAGAGGGGGAAAGCTCTGGGGCCAACGTCCTGACTTTC.

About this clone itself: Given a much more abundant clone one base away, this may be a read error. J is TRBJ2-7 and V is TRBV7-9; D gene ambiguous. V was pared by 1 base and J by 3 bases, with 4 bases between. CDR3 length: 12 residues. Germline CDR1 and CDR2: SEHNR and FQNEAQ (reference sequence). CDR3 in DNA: TGTGCCAGCAGCTTAGAGAACTACGAGCAGTACTTC. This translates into CASSLENYEQYF. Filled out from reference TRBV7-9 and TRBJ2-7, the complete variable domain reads DTGVSQNPRHKITKRGQNVTFRCDPISEHNRLYWYRQTLGQGPEFLTYFQNEAQLEKSRLLSDRFSAERPKGSFSTLEIQRTEQGDSAMYLCASSLENYEQYFGPGTRLTVT.

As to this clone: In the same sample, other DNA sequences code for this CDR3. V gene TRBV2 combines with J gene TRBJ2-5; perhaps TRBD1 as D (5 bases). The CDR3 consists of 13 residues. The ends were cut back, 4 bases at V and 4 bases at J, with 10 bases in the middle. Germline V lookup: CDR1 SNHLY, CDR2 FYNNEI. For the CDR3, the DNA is TGTGCCAGCAGTGGGGGCCGCGCAGAGACCCAGTACTTC. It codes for CASSGGRAETQYF.

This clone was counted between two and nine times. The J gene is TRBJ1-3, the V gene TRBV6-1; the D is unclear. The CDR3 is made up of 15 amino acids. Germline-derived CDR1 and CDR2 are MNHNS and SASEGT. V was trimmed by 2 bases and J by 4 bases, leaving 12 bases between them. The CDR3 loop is CASSEQRSWGNTIYF. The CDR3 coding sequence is TGTGCCAGCAGTGAACAGAGGAGTTGGGGAAACACCATATATTTT.

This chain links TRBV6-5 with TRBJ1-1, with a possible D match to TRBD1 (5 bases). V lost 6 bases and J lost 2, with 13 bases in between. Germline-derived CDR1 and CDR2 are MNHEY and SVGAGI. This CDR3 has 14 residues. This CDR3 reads CASSATQGNTEAFF. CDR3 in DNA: TGTGCCAGCAGCGCGACCCAGGGCAACACTGAAGCTTTCTTT.

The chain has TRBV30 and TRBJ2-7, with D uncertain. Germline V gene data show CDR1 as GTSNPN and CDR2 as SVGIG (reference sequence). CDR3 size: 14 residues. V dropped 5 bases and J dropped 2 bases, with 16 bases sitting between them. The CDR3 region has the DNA TGTGCCTGGGGTCCCCCTCTGGTCACCTACGAGCAGTACTTC. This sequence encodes CAWGPPLVTYEQYF.

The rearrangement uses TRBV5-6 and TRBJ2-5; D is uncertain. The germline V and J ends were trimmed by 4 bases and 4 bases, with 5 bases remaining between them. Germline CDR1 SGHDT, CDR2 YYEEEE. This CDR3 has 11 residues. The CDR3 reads CASSLRETQYF. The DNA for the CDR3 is TGTGCCAGCAGCCTTCGAGAGACCCAGTACTTC.

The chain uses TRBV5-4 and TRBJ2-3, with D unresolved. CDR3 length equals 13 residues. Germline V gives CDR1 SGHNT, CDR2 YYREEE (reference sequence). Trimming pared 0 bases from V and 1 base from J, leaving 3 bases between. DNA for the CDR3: TGTGCCAGCAGCTTGGAGGGCACAGATACGCAGTATTTT. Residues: CASSLEGTDTQYF.

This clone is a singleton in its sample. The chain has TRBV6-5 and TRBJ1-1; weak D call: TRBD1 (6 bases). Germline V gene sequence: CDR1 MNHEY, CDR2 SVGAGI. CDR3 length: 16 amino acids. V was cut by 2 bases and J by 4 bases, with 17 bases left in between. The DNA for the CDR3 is TGTGCCAGCAGTTACAGGACAGCAGGGAGGTCCACTGAAGCTTTCTTT. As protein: CASSYRTAGRSTEAFF.

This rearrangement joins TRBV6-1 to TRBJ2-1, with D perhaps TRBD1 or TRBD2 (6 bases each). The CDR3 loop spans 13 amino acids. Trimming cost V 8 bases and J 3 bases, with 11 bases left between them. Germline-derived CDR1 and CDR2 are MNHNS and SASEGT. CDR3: CASGGQVYNEQFF. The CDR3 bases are TGTGCCAGCGGGGGGCAAGTCTACAATGAGCAGTTCTTC.

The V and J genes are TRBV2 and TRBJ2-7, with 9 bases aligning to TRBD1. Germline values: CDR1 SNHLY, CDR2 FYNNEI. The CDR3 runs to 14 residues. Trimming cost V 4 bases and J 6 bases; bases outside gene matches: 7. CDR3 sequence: CASSVRDRVGEQYF. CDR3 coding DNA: TGTGCCAGCAGTGTTCGGGACAGGGTCGGCGAGCAGTACTTC.

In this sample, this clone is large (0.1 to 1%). CDR3 DNA sequence: TGTGCCAGCAGGTCAACAGTGAACACTGAAGCTTTCTTT. The encoded protein is CASRSTVNTEAFF. The rearrangement links TRBV6-5 to TRBJ1-1; D is unclear. The CDR3 extends over 13 amino acids. V was shortened by 6 bases and J by 0 bases, with 8 bases between the two germline ends. The germline V gene has CDR1 MNHEY and CDR2 SVGAGI.

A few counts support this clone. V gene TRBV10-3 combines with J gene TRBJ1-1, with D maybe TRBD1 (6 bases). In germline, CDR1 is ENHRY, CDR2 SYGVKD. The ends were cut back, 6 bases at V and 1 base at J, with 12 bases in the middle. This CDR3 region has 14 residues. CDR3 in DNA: TGTGCCATCAGGACAGGAGTTCAGAACACTGAAGCTTTCTTT. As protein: CAIRTGVQNTEAFF.